The rows below give T cell receptor beta chains drawn from one sample of a study of T cell repertoires in cytomegalovirus infection. TCRdb recomputed calls from the reads with MiXCR, one row per CDR3 protein. Altogether 740,000 or so distinct CDR3 sequences are present, 35% to 45% being singletons, with the ten largest covering under 3%. Sequenced input: PBMCs. The receptors come from a human donor in good health (CMV status not recorded). Some clones in this sample may be carry-over from other donors' samples. CDR3s include the opening cysteine and the closing phenylalanine or tryptophan. D genes are given only for firm matches. Part of the rows lack a size; the others show once, few, many or a class for expanded clones.

d_gene: .
v_gene: TRBV3-1
j_gene: TRBJ2-7
abundance: .
CDR3nt: TGTGCCAGCAGCCAAAATTCCGGGAGAGCCTACGAGCAGTACTTC
CDR3aa: CASSQNSGRAYEQYF

d_gene: .
v_gene: TRBV19
j_gene: TRBJ1-1
abundance: many
CDR3nt: TGTGCCAGTACCTTACTACCGAACACTGAAGCTTTCTTT
CDR3aa: CASTLLPNTEAFF

d_gene: .
v_gene: TRBV11-3
j_gene: TRBJ2-1
abundance: .
CDR3nt: TGTGCCAGCAGCTTTCGACAGACCAATGAGCAGTTCTTC
CDR3aa: CASSFRQTNEQFF

d_gene: .
v_gene: TRBV14
j_gene: TRBJ2-7
abundance: .
CDR3nt: TGTGCCAGCGGCCAAATAGACTACGAGCAGTACTTC
CDR3aa: CASGQIDYEQYF

d_gene: TRBD2
v_gene: TRBV5-1
j_gene: TRBJ2-1
abundance: .
CDR3nt: TGCGCCAGCAGCTCCCCAGGGGATAGCGGGGACCCTATCTACAATGAGCAGTTCTTC
CDR3aa: CASSSPGDSGDPIYNEQFF

d_gene: .
v_gene: TRBV12-5
j_gene: TRBJ2-3
abundance: many
CDR3nt: TGTGCTAGTGGTTTGTCCCCATCACGGGGCTACACAGATACGCAGTATTTT
CDR3aa: CASGLSPSRGYTDTQYF

d_gene: .
v_gene: TRBV6-5
j_gene: TRBJ1-5
abundance: .
CDR3nt: TGTGCCAGCAGTTACTATCCAGTACGGGGGAATCAGCCCCAGCATTTT
CDR3aa: CASSYYPVRGNQPQHF

d_gene: .
v_gene: TRBV20-1
j_gene: TRBJ1-2
abundance: .
CDR3nt: TGCAGTGCTAGAGATAGTGAGAATACTAACTATGGCTACACCTTC
CDR3aa: CSARDSENTNYGYTF

d_gene: .
v_gene: TRBV7-2
j_gene: TRBJ1-4
abundance: few
CDR3nt: TGTGCCAGCAGCTTGAGGGGGAGTGAAAAACTGTTTTTT
CDR3aa: CASSLRGSEKLFF

d_gene: .
v_gene: TRBV7-2
j_gene: TRBJ1-3
abundance: .
CDR3nt: TGTGCCAGCAGCTTAGATAAGCTAAGGGGTTCTGGAAACACCATATATTTT
CDR3aa: CASSLDKLRGSGNTIYF

d_gene: .
v_gene: TRBV12-3/TRBV12-4
j_gene: TRBJ2-7
abundance: once
CDR3nt: TGTGCCAGCAGTTTCTCTAGCGTTACCTACGAGCAGTACTTC
CDR3aa: CASSFSSVTYEQYF

d_gene: TRBD2
v_gene: TRBV24-1
j_gene: TRBJ2-1
abundance: .
CDR3nt: TGTGCCACCAGTGATTTCGGACTAGCGGGAGTTGAGCAGTTCTTC
CDR3aa: CATSDFGLAGVEQFF

d_gene: TRBD1
v_gene: TRBV5-1
j_gene: TRBJ2-5
abundance: few
CDR3nt: TGCGCCAGCAGCTTGCAGACAGGGGGCGATGGGGAGACCCAGTACTTC
CDR3aa: CASSLQTGGDGETQYF

d_gene: .
v_gene: TRBV24-1
j_gene: TRBJ2-1
abundance: few
CDR3nt: TGTGCCACCAGTGATTTCCGGGCCGGGAGCTCCTACAATGAGCAGTTCTTC
CDR3aa: CATSDFRAGSSYNEQFF

d_gene: .
v_gene: TRBV20-1
j_gene: TRBJ2-1
abundance: .
CDR3nt: TGCAGTGTAGGCAGGGTGAACAATGATCAGTTCTTC
CDR3aa: CSVGRVNNDQFF

d_gene: TRBD1
v_gene: TRBV6-5
j_gene: TRBJ1-6
abundance: many
CDR3nt: TGTGCCAGCAGTTACTCTCAGGGGGGACAGGGAAGCTCACCCCTCCACTTT
CDR3aa: CASSYSQGGQGSSPLHF

d_gene: .
v_gene: TRBV6-1
j_gene: TRBJ1-2
abundance: few
CDR3nt: TGTGCCAGCAGTGAAACAGGGCGCTATGGCTACACCTTC
CDR3aa: CASSETGRYGYTF

d_gene: .
v_gene: TRBV5-6
j_gene: TRBJ2-1
abundance: few
CDR3nt: TGTGCCAGCAGCTTGGGACTCCTCTCCTACAATGAGCAGTTCTTC
CDR3aa: CASSLGLLSYNEQFF

d_gene: .
v_gene: TRBV11-2
j_gene: TRBJ2-1
abundance: .
CDR3nt: TGTGCCAGCAGCTTAGATCGAAAGCAGTTCTTC
CDR3aa: CASSLDRKQFF

d_gene: .
v_gene: TRBV27
j_gene: TRBJ1-6
abundance: .
CDR3nt: TGTGCCAGCAGCCTTATGCGGTCTTCACCCCTCCACTTT
CDR3aa: CASSLMRSSPLHF

d_gene: .
v_gene: TRBV5-6
j_gene: TRBJ1-2
abundance: few
CDR3nt: TGTGCCAGCAGCTTGGGGCGGCAGGGATGGCATGGCTACACCTTC
CDR3aa: CASSLGRQGWHGYTF

d_gene: .
v_gene: TRBV7-2
j_gene: TRBJ1-1
abundance: many
CDR3nt: TGTGCCAGCAGCCTCCATTACAGTCCTGAAGCTTTCTTT
CDR3aa: CASSLHYSPEAFF

d_gene: .
v_gene: TRBV6-1
j_gene: TRBJ1-2
abundance: few
CDR3nt: TGTGCCAGCAGTGAAGCCAGGGCGGATGGCTACACCTTC
CDR3aa: CASSEARADGYTF

d_gene: TRBD2
v_gene: TRBV6-1
j_gene: TRBJ2-1
abundance: .
CDR3nt: TGTGCCAGCAGGACTAGCGTGGGGTCCTACAATGAGCAGTTCTTC
CDR3aa: CASRTSVGSYNEQFF